The sequence of this T cell receptor beta chain was determined in a study of blood T cell repertoires in COVID-19. Study in general: There were acute and convalescent COVID-19 samples, and they came from the United States, Italy and Spain. PBMCs, B-cell-depleted T cells, or T cells were the source of the cDNA or gDNA that made up the material.

As processed by the authors: Scientists estimated how many nucleated cells there were by amplifying reference gene primers. Profiled with immunoSEQ multiplex PCR; TCRdb holds only in-frame clones, not every one. Clonal size and the V and J genes are those of that table, whereas D and trimming came from the DNA. The profile shows around 220,000 clones, 65% to 90% of them singletons. Germline-derived CDR1 and CDR2 are SGHKS and YYEKEE (reference sequence). The length of the CDR3 is 15 residues. V shed 3 bases and J shed 5 bases, with 17 bases lying between them. The chain employs TRBV5-5 and TRBJ1-1; D call uncertain. Sequencing was carried out using peripheral blood. This sequence originates from a man aged 45-60 years with acute or convalescent COVID-19. The CDR3 here is CASSSDPGLRTEAFF. The CDR3 coding sequence is TGTGCCAGCAGCTCCGATCCGGGATTGAGGACTGAAGCTTTCTTT. Together with reference TRBV5-5 and TRBJ1-1, the CDR3 gives the full variable domain: DAGVTQSPTHLIKTRGQQVTLRCSPISGHKSVSWYQQVLGQGPQFIFQYYEKEERGRGNFPDRFSARQFPNYSSELNVNALLLGDSALYLCASSSDPGLRTEAFFGQGTRLTVV.